A single TCR beta chain is shown here with its context. This clone showed up just a few times. Its antigen is unknown. Base qualities are not at hand, and no much larger clone is one base apart. The treatment or condition label on this specimen signifies: some 20 received Ad26.COV2.S at low or high dose, single or two shots; several received placebo; per-sample allocation not given. Repertoires of vaccine and placebo recipients were sequenced from samples collected on day 63 after the first injection. In Cohort 1b, roughly 25 adults aged 18-55 years were enrolled at a single site in Boston, USA, between 29 July and 7 August 2020. Ad26.COV2.S was a replication-incompetent adenovirus type 26 vector expressing a prefusion-stabilized SARS-CoV-2 spike protein from the original Wuhan strain. The immunoSEQ Assay was used to sequence TCRbeta CDR3 regions. After extraction, genomic DNA underwent amplification by bias-controlled multiplex PCR, followed by high-throughput sequencing. The original methods were these. Collapsing and filtering of sequences were performed to quantify the absolute abundance of each unique TCRbeta CDR3 region. Usable DNA was measured by amplifying reference genes present in all nucleated cells, and TCRbeta template counts were normalized to that usable DNA to estimate T cell fraction. Repertoire TCRs were annotated as SARS-CoV-2-specific by exact matching of V gene, CDR3 amino acid sequence and J gene to a known reactive TCR set. The reference SARS-CoV-2 TCR set came from MIRA and was filtered for enrichment in COVID-19-positive ImmuneCODE repertoires, removing public or cross-reactive TCRs. Using the MIRA antigens, annotated TCRs were further analysed by specific ORF or by position within an ORF. Depth was the summed frequency of annotated unique rearrangements, while breadth was defined as annotated unique rearrangements over total unique productive rearrangements. Two-sided Wilcoxon rank-sum tests were applied when comparing TCR breadth between groups. This immuneACCESS table, as held by TCRdb, lists in-frame sequences with V and J called but not all clones. Of the missing ones, under half trace to an unresolved V gene in checked studies; the others have no known cause. V, J and clone size are taken as reported in that table, and D and trimming were inferred from the DNA itself. This sample lists 300,000 to 400,000 clones; 86% were detected once. The biggest ten clones account for approximately 11% of the sample.

This specimen belongs to a study of Ad26.COV2.S vaccination and SARS-CoV-2 variants (dated by TCRdb to about 2021). Study-wide context: Donors in the vaccine arm were drawn from COV1001, a phase I-IIa trial of Ad26.COV2.S in healthy adults that was multicentre, randomized, double-blind and placebo-controlled. Dosing of Ad26.COV2.S was intramuscular, at either 5x10^10 or 1x10^11 viral particles, delivered as one shot or as two shots spaced 56 days apart. Sequencing of the TCRbeta repertoire served to evaluate the specificity and breadth of SARS-CoV-2-reactive T cell receptors following Ad26.COV2.S vaccination. The TCR-sequenced set comprised approximately 32 samples: approximately 20 Ad26.COV2.S vaccine recipients, 5 placebo recipients and 8 SARS-CoV-2 convalescent individuals. Participants in the trial were split at random into five groups of five each, receiving low-dose or high-dose Ad26.COV2.S once or twice, or else placebo on both occasions. Investigators did not know the trial group allocation while performing experiments and assessing outcomes.

Beyond this particular receptor, the publication reports: Ad26.COV2.S recipients had higher spike-specific TCR breadth than placebo recipients (P = 0.0014). The study was not powered to compare responses between vaccine doses or regimens. Comparable non-spike TCR breadth was observed between vaccine and placebo recipients, consistent with only spike being contained in the vaccine. After vaccination, substantial breadth of spike-specific CD8+ and CD4+ T cell responses was reported. The authors noted that total T cell responses may have been underestimated by the TCR breadth and depth analyses.

The CDR3 runs 16 amino acids, cysteine and phenylalanine included. Solely the CDR3 DNA is kept, with 48 bases framed from the first base. CDR1 and CDR2 are drawn from the germline V gene (reference sequence): LNHDA, SQIVND. V loses 4 bases, J loses 0 bases, and the germline ends lie 13 bases apart. The material sequenced was peripheral blood, taken in a trial of Ad26.COV2.S vaccine versus placebo. The rearranged chain carries TRBV19 and TRBJ1-5; confidence is insufficient to name the D gene. The TCR sequence derives from a person between 18 and 65 years old who received the Ad26.COV2.S COVID-19 vaccine or a placebo. For the CDR3, the sequence is CASSTGTAYSNQPQHF. The DNA is TGTGCCAGTAGTACCGGAACGGCGTATAGCAATCAGCCCCAGCATTTT. Beyond the CDR3, the reference TRBV19 and TRBJ1-5 genes provide the residues; the full variable domain reads: DGGITQSPKYLFRKEGQNVTLSCEQNLNHDAMYWYRQDPGQGLRLIYYSQIVNDFQKGDIAEGYSVSREKKESFPLTVTSAQKNPTAFYLCASSTGTAYSNQPQHFGDGTRLSIL.